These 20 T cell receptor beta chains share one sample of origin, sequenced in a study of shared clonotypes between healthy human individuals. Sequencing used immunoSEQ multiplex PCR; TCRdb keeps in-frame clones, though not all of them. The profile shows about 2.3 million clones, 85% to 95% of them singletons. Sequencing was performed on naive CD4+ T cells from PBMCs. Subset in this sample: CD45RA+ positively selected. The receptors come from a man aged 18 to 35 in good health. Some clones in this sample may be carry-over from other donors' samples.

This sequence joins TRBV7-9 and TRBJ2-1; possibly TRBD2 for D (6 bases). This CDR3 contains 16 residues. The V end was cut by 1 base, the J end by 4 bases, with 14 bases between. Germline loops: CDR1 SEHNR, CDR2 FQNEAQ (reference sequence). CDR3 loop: CASSLGAGSGYNEQFF. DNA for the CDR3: TGTGCCAGCAGCTTAGGGGCCGGGAGTGGGTACAATGAGCAGTTCTTC.

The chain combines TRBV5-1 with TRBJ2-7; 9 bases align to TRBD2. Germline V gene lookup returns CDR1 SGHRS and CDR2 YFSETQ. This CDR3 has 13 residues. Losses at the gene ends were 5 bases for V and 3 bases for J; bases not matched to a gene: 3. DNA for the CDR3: TGCGCCAGCAGGGGGACTAGCTACTACGAGCAGTACTTC. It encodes CASRGTSYYEQYF.

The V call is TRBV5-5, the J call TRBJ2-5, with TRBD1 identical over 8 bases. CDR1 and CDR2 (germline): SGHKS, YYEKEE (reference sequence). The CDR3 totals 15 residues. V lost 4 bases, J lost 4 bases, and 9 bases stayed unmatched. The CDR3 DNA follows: TGTGCCAGCAGCAAAACAGGGGGAATTGGAGAGACCCAGTACTTC. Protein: CASSKTGGIGETQYF.

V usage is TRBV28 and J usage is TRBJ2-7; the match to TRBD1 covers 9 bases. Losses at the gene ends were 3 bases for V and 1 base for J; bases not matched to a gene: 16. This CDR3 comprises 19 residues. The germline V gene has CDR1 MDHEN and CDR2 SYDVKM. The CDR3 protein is CASSLPPYPGQGASYEQYF. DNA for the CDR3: TGTGCCAGCAGTTTGCCCCCCTATCCGGGACAGGGCGCGTCCTACGAGCAGTACTTC. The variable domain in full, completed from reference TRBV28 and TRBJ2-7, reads DVKVTQSSRYLVKRTGEKVFLECVQDMDHENMFWYRQDPGLGLRLIYFSYDVKMKEKGDIPEGYSVSREKKERFSLILESASTNQTSMYLCASSLPPYPGQGASYEQYFGPGTRLTVT.

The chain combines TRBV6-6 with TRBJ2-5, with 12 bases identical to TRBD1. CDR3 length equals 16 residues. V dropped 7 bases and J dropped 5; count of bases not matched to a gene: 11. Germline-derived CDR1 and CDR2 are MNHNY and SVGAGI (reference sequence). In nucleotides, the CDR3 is TGTGCCAGCACCCCGACCGGGACAGGGGGCGCGGAGACCCAGTACTTC. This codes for CASTPTGTGGAETQYF.

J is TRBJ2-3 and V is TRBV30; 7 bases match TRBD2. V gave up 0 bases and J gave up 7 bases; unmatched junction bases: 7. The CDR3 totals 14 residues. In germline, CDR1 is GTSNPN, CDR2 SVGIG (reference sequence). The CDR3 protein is CAWSVLGTTYTQYF. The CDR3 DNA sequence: TGTGCCTGGAGTGTACTCGGGACTACCTATACGCAGTATTTT.

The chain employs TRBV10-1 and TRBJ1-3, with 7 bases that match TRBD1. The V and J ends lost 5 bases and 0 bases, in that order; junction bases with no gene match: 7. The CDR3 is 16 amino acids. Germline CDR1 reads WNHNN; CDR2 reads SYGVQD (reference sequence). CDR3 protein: CASSSGGRSSGNTIYF. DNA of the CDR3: TGCGCCAGCAGTTCAGGGGGAAGGAGCTCTGGAAACACCATATATTTT.

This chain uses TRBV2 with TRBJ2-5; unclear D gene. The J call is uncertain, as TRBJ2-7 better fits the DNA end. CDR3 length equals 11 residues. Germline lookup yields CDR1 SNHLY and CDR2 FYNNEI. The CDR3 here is CASSPTYEQYF. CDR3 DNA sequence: TGTGCCAGCAGTCCAACCTACGAGCAGTACTTC.

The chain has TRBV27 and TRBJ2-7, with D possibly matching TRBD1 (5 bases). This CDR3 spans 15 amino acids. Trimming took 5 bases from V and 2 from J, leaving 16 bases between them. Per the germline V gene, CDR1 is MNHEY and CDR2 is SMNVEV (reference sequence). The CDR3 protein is CASSPLGQGTYEQYF. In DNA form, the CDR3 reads TGTGCCAGCAGTCCACTGGGGCAGGGAACCTACGAGCAGTACTTC.

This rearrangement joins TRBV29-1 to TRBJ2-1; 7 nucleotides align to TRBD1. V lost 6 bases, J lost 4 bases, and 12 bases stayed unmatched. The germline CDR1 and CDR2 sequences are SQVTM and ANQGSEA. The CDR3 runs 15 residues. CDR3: CSVLGTAKKYNEQFF. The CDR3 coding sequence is TGCAGCGTCCTCGGGACAGCGAAAAAATACAATGAGCAGTTCTTC.

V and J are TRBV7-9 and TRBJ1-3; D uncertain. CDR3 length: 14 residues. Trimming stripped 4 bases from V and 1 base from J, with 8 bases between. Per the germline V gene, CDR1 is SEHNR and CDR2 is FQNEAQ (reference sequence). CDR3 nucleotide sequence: TGTGCCAGCAGCTCGTCGTGGTCTGGAAACACCATATATTTT. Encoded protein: CASSSSWSGNTIYF.

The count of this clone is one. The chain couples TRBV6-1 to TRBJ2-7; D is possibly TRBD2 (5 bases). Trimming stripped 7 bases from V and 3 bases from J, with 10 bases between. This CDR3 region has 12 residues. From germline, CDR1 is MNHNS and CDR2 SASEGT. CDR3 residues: CASTPGIYEQYF. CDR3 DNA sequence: TGTGCCAGCACCCCCGGGATCTACGAGCAGTACTTC.

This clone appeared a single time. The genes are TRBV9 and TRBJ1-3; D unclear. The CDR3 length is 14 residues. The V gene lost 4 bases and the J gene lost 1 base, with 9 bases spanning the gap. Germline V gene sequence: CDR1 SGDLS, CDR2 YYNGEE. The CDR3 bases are TGTGCCAGCAGCTCCGATAGATCTGGAAACACCATATATTTT. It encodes CASSSDRSGNTIYF. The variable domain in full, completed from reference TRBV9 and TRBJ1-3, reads DSGVTQTPKHLITATGQRVTLRCSPRSGDLSVYWYQQSLDQGLQFLIQYYNGEERAKGNILERFSAQQFPDLHSELNLSSLELGDSALYFCASSSDRSGNTIYFGEGSWLTVV.

The CDR3 sequence: CASMDRLGNEQFF. The CDR3 nucleotides are TGTGCCAGCATGGACAGGCTGGGGAATGAGCAGTTCTTC. The chain combines TRBV6-6 with TRBJ2-1; 7 bases are shared with TRBD1. Germline CDR1 is MNHNY and CDR2 is SVGAGI (reference sequence). The ends lost 7 bases at V and 7 bases at J; junction bases unmatched: 7. The CDR3 extends over 13 amino acids.

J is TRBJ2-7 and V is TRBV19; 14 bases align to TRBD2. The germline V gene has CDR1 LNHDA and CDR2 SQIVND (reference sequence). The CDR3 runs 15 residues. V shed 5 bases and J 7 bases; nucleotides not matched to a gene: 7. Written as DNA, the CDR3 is TGTGCCAGTAGTCATGGACTAGCGGGAGGTAGTGAGCAGTACTTC. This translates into CASSHGLAGGSEQYF. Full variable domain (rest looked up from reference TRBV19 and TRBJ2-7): DGGITQSPKYLFRKEGQNVTLSCEQNLNHDAMYWYRQDPGQGLRLIYYSQIVNDFQKGDIAEGYSVSREKKESFPLTVTSAQKNPTAFYLCASSHGLAGGSEQYFGPGTRLTVT.

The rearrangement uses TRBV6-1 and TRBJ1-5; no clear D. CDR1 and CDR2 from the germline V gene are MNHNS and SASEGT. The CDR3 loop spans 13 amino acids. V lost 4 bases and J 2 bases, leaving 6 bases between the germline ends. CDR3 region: CASSATRNQPQHF. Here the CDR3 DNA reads TGTGCCAGCAGTGCTACACGCAATCAGCCCCAGCATTTT.

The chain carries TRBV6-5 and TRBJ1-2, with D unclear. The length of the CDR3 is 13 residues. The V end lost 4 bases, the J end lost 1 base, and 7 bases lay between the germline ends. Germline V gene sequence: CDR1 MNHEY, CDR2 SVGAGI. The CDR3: CASSSTDNYGYTF. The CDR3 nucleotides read TGTGCCAGCAGTTCCACTGATAACTATGGCTACACCTTC.

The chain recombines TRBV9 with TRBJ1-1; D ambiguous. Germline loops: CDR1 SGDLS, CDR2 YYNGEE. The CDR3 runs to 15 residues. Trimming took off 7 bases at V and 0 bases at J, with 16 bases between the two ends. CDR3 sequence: CASGPATTMNTEAFF. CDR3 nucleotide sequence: TGTGCCAGCGGTCCGGCTACTACTATGAACACTGAAGCTTTCTTT.

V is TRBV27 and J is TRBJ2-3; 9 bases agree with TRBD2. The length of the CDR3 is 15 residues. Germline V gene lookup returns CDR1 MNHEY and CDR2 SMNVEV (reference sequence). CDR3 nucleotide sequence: TGTGCTACCCGCGGGAGGGGACTTTACACAGATACGCAGTATTTT. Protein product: CATRGRGLYTDTQYF.

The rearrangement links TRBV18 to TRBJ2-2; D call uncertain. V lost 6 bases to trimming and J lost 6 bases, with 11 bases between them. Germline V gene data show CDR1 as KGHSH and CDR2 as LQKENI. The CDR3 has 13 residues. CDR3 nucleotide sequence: TGTGCCAGCTCTCCTCAGTGGTCCGGGGAGCTGTTTTTT. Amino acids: CASSPQWSGELFF.